The next 7 T cell receptor beta chains were all read from a single sample in a study of CXCR3-negative and CXCR3-positive naive CD8 T cells. Whole-study findings and limits: Naive cells that were CXCR3-positive had more hydrophobic TRB CDR3s (compared with CXCR3-negative naive cells).

Their target antigens are unknown. UMI labels and 5' RACE were used to prepare the TRB cDNA libraries. With the 5' RACE reads reprocessed, TCRdb shows one record per CDR3 protein and no DNA. This sample's clone table lists some 140,000 distinct CDR3 sequences. Sequenced: naive CXCR3+ CD8+ T cells from blood. Subset specified: CD45RO-CCR7+CD27+CD95- naive CD8+ T cells expressing CXCR3 (TNR3+). These receptors all come from a human donor in good health. Some clones in this sample may be carry-over from other donors' samples.

The chain is built from TRBV20-1 and TRBJ1-1; with no DNA, the TCRdb D assignment of TRBD1 cannot be verified. CDR1 and CDR2 (germline): DFQATT, SNEGSKA (reference sequence). This CDR3 region has 14 residues. The CDR3 region is CSARPDRWNTEAFF.

The chain couples TRBV10-3 to TRBJ1-6; TCRdb designates TRBD1, a call that cannot be tested without DNA. Germline V gene sequence: CDR1 ENHRY, CDR2 SYGVKD. This CDR3 is built from 15 residues. The CDR3 reads CAIRGGQSPNSPLHF.

The chain carries TRBV7-9 and TRBJ2-1. The V gene's germline CDR1 is SEHNR and CDR2 FQNEAQ (reference sequence). The CDR3 covers 12 residues. The CDR3 sequence: CASSQAVNEQFF. Full variable domain (missing parts from reference TRBV7-9 and TRBJ2-1): DTGVSQNPRHKITKRGQNVTFRCDPISEHNRLYWYRQTLGQGPEFLTYFQNEAQLEKSRLLSDRFSAERPKGSFSTLEIQRTEQGDSAMYLCASSQAVNEQFFGPGTRLTVL.

The genes are TRBV12-3 or TRBV12-4 and TRBJ2-7; TCRdb picks TRBD1, but there is no DNA to check that call. This CDR3 has 15 residues. The chain's CDR3 is CASSLTRTGGNEQYF.

This chain uses TRBV12-3 or TRBV12-4 with TRBJ2-5; TCRdb proposes TRBD2, but this gene call is untestable without DNA. This CDR3 contains 21 residues. The CDR3 sequence: CASSRSPGLAGRTDPQETQYF.

V gene TRBV6-2 or TRBV6-3 combines with J gene TRBJ2-7; TCRdb names TRBD2, which stays unverified in the absence of DNA. There are 17 residues in the CDR3. Germline CDR1 MNHEY, CDR2 SVGEGT. CDR3 sequence reads: CASSYPTLSGTSYEQYF.

The J gene is TRBJ2-5, the V gene TRBV28; the TRBD2 assignment by TCRdb is unverifiable without DNA. Germline V gene sequence: CDR1 MDHEN, CDR2 SYDVKM. This CDR3 is built from 16 residues. The CDR3 protein is CASRLRSFWEAETQYF.